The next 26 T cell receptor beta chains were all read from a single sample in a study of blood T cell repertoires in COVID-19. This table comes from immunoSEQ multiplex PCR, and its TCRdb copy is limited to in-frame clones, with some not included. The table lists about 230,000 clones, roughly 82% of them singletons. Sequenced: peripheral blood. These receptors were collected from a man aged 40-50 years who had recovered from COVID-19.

CDR3 region: CASSQGGGGTDTQYF. CDR3 nucleotide sequence: TGTGCCAGCAGCCAGGGAGGGGGGGGTACAGATACGCAGTATTTT. The chain has TRBV5-4 and TRBJ2-3; D is perhaps TRBD2 (7 bases). Per germline, CDR1 SGHNT and CDR2 YYREEE (reference sequence). The CDR3 covers 15 residues. Trimming removed 4 bases at V and 3 bases at J, with 15 bases between.

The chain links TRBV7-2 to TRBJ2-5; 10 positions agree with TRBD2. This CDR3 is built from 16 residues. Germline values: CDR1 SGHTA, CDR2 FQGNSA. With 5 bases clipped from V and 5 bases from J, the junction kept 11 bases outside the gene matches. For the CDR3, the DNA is TGTGCCAGCAGCCGTAGCGGGGGGTCCCGGTACGAGACCCAGTACTTC. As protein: CASSRSGGSRYETQYF.

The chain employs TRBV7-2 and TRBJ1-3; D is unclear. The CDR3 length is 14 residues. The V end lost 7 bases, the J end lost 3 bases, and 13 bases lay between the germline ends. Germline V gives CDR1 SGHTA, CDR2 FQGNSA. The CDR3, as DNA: TGTGCCAGCACCCCCCCGGCGGGTGGAAACACCATATATTTT. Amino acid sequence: CASTPPAGGNTIYF.

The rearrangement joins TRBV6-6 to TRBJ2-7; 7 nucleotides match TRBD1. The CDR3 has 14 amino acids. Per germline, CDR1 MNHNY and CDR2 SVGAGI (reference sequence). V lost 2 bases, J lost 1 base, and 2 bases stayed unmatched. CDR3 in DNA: TGTGCCAGCAGTTACGGGACAGAGTCCTACGAGCAGTACTTC. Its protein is CASSYGTESYEQYF.

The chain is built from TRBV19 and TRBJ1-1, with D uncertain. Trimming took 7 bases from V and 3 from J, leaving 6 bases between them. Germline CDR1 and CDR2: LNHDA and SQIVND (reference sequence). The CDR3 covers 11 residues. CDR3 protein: CASNQDTEAFF. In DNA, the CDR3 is TGTGCCAGTAACCAGGACACTGAAGCTTTCTTT. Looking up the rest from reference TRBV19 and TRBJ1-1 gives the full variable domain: DGGITQSPKYLFRKEGQNVTLSCEQNLNHDAMYWYRQDPGQGLRLIYYSQIVNDFQKGDIAEGYSVSREKKESFPLTVTSAQKNPTAFYLCASNQDTEAFFGQGTRLTVV.

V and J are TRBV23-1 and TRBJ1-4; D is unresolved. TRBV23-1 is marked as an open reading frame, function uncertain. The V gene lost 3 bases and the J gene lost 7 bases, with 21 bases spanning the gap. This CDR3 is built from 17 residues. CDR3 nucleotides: TGCGCCAGCAGTCACATGGGGTATCTGGAGGGTGTTGAAAAACTGTTTTTT. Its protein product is CASSHMGYLEGVEKLFF.

The CDR3 DNA sequence: TGTGCCTGGAGTGCACAGGACGGTGAAAAACTGTTTTTT. It codes for CAWSAQDGEKLFF. The V call is TRBV30, the J call TRBJ1-4, with a possible D match to TRBD1 (5 bases). Per the germline V gene, CDR1 is GTSNPN and CDR2 is SVGIG (reference sequence). The CDR3 consists of 13 residues. Trimming cost V 1 base and J 7 bases, with 10 bases left between them.

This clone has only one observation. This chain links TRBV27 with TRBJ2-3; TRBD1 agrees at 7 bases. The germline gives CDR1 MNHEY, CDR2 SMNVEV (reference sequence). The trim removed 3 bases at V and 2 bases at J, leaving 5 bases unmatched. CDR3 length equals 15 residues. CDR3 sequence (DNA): TGTGCCAGCAGTTTCCCCGGGACAGACACAGATACGCAGTATTTT. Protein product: CASSFPGTDTDTQYF.

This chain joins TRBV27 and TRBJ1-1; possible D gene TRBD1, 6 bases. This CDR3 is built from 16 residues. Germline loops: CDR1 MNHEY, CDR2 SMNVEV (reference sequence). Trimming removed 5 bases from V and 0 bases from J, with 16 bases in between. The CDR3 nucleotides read TGTGCCAGCAGTCGAAACCGGGACACCATGAACACTGAAGCTTTCTTT. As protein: CASSRNRDTMNTEAFF.

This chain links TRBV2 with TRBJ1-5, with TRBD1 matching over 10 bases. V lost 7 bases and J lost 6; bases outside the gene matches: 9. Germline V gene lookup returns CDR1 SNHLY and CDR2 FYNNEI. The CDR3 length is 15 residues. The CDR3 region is CASTGGQGWGQPQHF. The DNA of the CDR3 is TGTGCCAGCACCGGGGGACAGGGGTGGGGTCAGCCCCAGCATTTT.

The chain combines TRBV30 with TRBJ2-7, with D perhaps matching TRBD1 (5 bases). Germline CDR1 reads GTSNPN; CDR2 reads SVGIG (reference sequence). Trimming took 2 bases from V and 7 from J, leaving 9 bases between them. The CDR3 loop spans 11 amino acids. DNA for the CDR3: TGTGCCTGGAGTCCCTCAGGGGAGCAGTACTTC. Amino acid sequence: CAWSPSGEQYF.

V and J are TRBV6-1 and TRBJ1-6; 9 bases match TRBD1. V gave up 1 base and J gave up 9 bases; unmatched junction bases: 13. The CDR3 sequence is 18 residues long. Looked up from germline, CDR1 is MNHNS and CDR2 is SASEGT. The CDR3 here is CASSEVGGTGLLGSPLHF. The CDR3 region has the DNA TGTGCCAGCAGTGAAGTGGGAGGGACAGGGCTTTTGGGTTCACCCCTCCACTTT.

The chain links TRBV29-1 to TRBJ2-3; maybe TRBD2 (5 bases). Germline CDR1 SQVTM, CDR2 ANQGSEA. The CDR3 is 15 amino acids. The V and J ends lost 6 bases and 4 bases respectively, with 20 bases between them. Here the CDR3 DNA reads TGCAGCGTCCCCGAGGACCAGGAGGACCCAGATACGCAGTATTTT. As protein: CSVPEDQEDPDTQYF.

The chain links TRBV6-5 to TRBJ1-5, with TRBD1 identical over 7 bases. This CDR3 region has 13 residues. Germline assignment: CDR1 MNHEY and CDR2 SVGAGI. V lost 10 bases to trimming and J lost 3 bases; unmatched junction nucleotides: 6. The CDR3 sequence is CATGDSLNQPQHF. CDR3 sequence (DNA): TGTGCCACAGGGGACAGCCTCAATCAGCCCCAGCATTTT.

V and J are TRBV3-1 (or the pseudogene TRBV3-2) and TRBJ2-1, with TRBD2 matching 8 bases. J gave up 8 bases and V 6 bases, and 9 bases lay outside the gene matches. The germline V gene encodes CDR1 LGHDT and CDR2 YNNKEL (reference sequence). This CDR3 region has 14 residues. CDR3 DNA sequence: TGTGCCAGCAGTGAGAGACTAGCGAAAGATGAGCAGTTCTTC. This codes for CASSERLAKDEQFF.

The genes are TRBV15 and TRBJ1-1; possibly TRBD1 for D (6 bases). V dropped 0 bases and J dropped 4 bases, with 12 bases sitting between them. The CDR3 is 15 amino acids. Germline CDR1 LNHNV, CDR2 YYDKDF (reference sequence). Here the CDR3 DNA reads TGTGCCACCAGCAGAGATCCCAGGGGTGGCACTGAAGCTTTCTTT. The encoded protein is CATSRDPRGGTEAFF.

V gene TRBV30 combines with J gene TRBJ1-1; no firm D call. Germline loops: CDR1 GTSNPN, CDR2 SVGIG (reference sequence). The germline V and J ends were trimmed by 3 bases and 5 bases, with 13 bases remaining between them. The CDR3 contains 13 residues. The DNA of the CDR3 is TGTGCCTGGAGAGAGACACGGAATACTGAAGCTTTCTTT. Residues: CAWRETRNTEAFF. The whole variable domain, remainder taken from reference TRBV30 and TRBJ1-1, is SQTIHQWPATLVQPVGSPLSLECTVEGTSNPNLYWYRQAAGRGLQLLFYSVGIGQISSEVPQNLSASRPQDRQFILSSKKLLLSDSGFYLCAWRETRNTEAFFGQGTRLTVV.

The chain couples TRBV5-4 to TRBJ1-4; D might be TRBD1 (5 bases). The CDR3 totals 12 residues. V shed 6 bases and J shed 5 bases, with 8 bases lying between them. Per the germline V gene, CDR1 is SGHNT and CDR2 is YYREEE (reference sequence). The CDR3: CASTRQNEKLFF. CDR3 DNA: TGTGCCAGCACCCGACAGAATGAAAAACTGTTTTTT.

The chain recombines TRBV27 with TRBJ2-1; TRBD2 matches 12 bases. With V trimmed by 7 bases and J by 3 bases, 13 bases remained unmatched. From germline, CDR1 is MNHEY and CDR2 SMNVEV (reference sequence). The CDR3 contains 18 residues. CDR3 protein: CASTLSSSGGALYNEQFF. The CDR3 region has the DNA TGTGCCAGCACCCTATCTTCTAGCGGGGGGGCCCTCTACAATGAGCAGTTCTTC.

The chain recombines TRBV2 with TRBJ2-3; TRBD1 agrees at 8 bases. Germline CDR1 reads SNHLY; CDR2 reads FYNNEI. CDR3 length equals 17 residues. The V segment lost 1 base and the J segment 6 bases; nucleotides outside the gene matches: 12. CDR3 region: CASSEEMTGVRLDTQYF. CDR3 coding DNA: TGTGCCAGCAGTGAAGAGATGACAGGGGTTCGGTTGGATACGCAGTATTTT. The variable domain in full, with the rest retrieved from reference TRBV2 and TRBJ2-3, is EPEVTQTPSHQVTQMGQEVILRCVPISNHLYFYWYRQILGQKVEFLVSFYNNEISEKSEIFDDQFSVERPDGSNFTLKIRSTKLEDSAMYFCASSEEMTGVRLDTQYFGPGTRLTVL.

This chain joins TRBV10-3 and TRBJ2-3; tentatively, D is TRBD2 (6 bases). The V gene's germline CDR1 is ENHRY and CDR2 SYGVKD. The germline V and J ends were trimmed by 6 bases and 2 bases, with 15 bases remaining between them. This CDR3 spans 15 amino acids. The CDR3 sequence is CAIRDGGRSTDTQYF. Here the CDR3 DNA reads TGTGCCATCAGGGATGGGGGGAGGTCCACAGATACGCAGTATTTT.

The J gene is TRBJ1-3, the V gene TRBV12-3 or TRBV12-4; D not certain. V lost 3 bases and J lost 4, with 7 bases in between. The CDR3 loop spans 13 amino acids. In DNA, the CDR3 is TGTGCCAGCAGTTTTGCCACAGGAAACACCATATATTTT. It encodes CASSFATGNTIYF.

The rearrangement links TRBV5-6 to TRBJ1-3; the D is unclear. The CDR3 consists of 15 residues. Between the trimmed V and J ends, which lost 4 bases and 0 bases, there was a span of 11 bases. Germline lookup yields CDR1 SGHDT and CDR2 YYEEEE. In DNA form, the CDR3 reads TGTGCCAGCAGCCCATGGTCCTACTCTGGAAACACCATATATTTT. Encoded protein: CASSPWSYSGNTIYF.

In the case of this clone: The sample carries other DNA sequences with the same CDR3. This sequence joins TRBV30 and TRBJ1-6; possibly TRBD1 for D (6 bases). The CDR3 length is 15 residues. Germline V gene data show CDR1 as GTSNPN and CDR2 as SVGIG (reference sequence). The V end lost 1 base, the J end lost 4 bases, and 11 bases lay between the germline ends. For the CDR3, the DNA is TGTGCCTGGAGTGACGGACAGAGTTATAATTCACCCCTCCACTTT. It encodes CAWSDGQSYNSPLHF. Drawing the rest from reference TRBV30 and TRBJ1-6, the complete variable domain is SQTIHQWPATLVQPVGSPLSLECTVEGTSNPNLYWYRQAAGRGLQLLFYSVGIGQISSEVPQNLSASRPQDRQFILSSKKLLLSDSGFYLCAWSDGQSYNSPLHFGNGTRLTVT.

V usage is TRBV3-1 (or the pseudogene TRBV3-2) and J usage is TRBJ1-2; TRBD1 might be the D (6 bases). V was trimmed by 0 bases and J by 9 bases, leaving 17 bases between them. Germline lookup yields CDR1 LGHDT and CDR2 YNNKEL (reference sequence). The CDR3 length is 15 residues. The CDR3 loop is CASSQDRVQGVRYTF. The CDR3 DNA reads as TGTGCCAGCAGCCAAGATCGGGTACAGGGTGTGCGCTACACCTTC.

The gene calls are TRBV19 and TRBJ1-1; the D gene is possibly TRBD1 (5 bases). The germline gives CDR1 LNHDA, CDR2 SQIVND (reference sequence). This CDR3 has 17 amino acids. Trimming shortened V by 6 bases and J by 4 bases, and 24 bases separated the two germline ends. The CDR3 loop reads CASRRGDGDLRGTEAFF. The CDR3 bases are TGTGCCAGTAGGAGGGGAGACGGGGACTTGAGAGGCACTGAAGCTTTCTTT.